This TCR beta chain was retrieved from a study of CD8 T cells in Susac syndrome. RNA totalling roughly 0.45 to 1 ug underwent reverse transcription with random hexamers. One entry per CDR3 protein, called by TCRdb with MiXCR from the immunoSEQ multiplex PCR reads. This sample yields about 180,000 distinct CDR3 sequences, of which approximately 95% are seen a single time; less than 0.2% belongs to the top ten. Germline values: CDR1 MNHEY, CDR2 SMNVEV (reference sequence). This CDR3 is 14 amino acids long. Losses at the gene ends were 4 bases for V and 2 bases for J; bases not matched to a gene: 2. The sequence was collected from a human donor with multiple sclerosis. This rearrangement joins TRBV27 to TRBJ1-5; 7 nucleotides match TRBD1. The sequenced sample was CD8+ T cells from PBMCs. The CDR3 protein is CASSYQGGNQPQHF. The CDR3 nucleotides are TGTGCCAGCAGTTATCAGGGGGGCAATCAGCCCCAGCATTTT.